The 19 T cell receptor beta chains presented below share a single source sample, sequenced in a study of blood T cell repertoires in COVID-19. The assay was immunoSEQ multiplex PCR, and TCRdb's table has in-frame clones only and misses some. The data hold roughly 81,000 clones, with roughly 86% observed a single time. The source material was peripheral blood. The receptors were sampled from a man between 60 and 75 years old with acute or convalescent COVID-19.

The V gene is TRBV28, the J gene TRBJ2-2, with D perhaps matching TRBD1 (8 bases). The CDR3 consists of 16 residues. The germline V gene encodes CDR1 MDHEN and CDR2 SYDVKM. V was pared by 6 bases and J by 4 bases, with 18 bases between. This chain's CDR3 is CASSSRGTGPTGELFF. In DNA form, the CDR3 reads TGTGCCAGCAGCTCGCGGGGGACAGGCCCCACCGGGGAGCTGTTTTTT. The full variable domain, with the rest looked up from reference TRBV28 and TRBJ2-2, is DVKVTQSSRYLVKRTGEKVFLECVQDMDHENMFWYRQDPGLGLRLIYFSYDVKMKEKGDIPEGYSVSREKKERFSLILESASTNQTSMYLCASSSRGTGPTGELFFGEGSRLTVL.

This clone was recorded a few times. This chain links TRBV10-3 with TRBJ1-2, with D tentatively TRBD1 (5 bases). CDR3 length equals 18 residues. The germline V gene encodes CDR1 ENHRY and CDR2 SYGVKD. V lost 6 bases to trimming and J lost 6 bases, with 29 bases between them. CDR3 in amino acids: CAISQEGQGPSAVDGYTF. The CDR3 coding sequence is TGTGCCATCAGCCAAGAAGGTCAGGGTCCGTCCGCGGTTGATGGCTACACCTTC.

About this clone: Other DNA sequences in the sample encode the same CDR3. The V call is TRBV6-5, the J call TRBJ1-2, with a weak D call TRBD1 (6 bases). CDR3 length: 12 amino acids. The V gene's germline CDR1 is MNHEY and CDR2 SVGAGI. V lost 6 bases, J lost 3 bases, and 8 bases lay in between. CDR3 sequence (DNA): TGTGCCAGCAGAGGACAGTACTATGGCTACACCTTC. Translating gives CASRGQYYGYTF.

This clone appeared once. The J gene is TRBJ2-3, the V gene TRBV6-5, with 12 bases identical to TRBD2. The germline V gene encodes CDR1 MNHEY and CDR2 SVGAGI. V gave up 6 bases and J gave up 5 bases; unmatched junction bases: 3. The CDR3 is 14 amino acids. This CDR3 is CASSLTSGRDTQYF. The CDR3 bases are TGTGCCAGCAGCCTGACTAGCGGGAGAGATACGCAGTATTTT.

The rearrangement joins TRBV28 to TRBJ2-3; TRBD2 aligns across 8 bases. The CDR3 has 15 amino acids. CDR1 is MDHEN, CDR2 SYDVKM, per germline. V gave up 6 bases and J gave up 4 bases; unmatched junction bases: 9. CDR3 coding DNA: TGTGCCAGCAGCGTTAGCGGGATACGATCAGATACGCAGTATTTT. Protein product: CASSVSGIRSDTQYF.

This clone occurred once. The chain combines TRBV5-1 with TRBJ2-6; weak D call: TRBD1 (5 bases). The V gene's germline CDR1 is SGHRS and CDR2 YFSETQ. The ends were cut back, 0 bases at V and 5 bases at J, with 9 bases in the middle. This CDR3 is 15 amino acids long. DNA of the CDR3: TGCGCCAGCAGCTTGGACAGGAATCGGGCCAACGTCCTGACTTTC. Translation gives CASSLDRNRANVLTF.

This clone was seen more than once but under ten times. The chain employs TRBV5-1 and TRBJ1-1; no clear D gene. This CDR3 is 13 amino acids long. Germline CDR1 is SGHRS and CDR2 is YFSETQ. Trimming removed 2 bases from V and 1 base from J, with 6 bases in between. The chain's CDR3 is CASSFDWNTEAFF. As DNA, the CDR3 is TGCGCCAGCAGCTTTGACTGGAACACTGAAGCTTTCTTT. The full variable domain, rest sourced from reference TRBV5-1 and TRBJ1-1, is KAGVTQTPRYLIKTRGQQVTLSCSPISGHRSVSWYQQTPGQGLQFLFEYFSETQRNKGNFPGRFSGRQFSNSRSEMNVSTLELGDSALYLCASSFDWNTEAFFGQGTRLTVV.

The J gene is TRBJ1-4, the V gene TRBV12-3 or TRBV12-4, with a tentative D call TRBD1 (5 bases). Between the trimmed V and J ends, which lost 6 bases and 8 bases, there was a span of 13 bases. The CDR3 totals 13 residues. This CDR3 is CASSLSGYEKLFF. As DNA, the CDR3 is TGTGCCAGCAGCCTTTCAGGGTACGAAAAACTGTTTTTT.

The chain uses TRBV12-5 and TRBJ2-7; the match to TRBD2 covers 13 bases. The CDR3 length is 14 residues. The trim removed 4 bases at V and 5 bases at J, leaving 2 bases unmatched. Germline CDR1 and CDR2: LGHNT and FRNRAP. The CDR3 reads CASGSGLAGNEQYF. DNA of the CDR3: TGTGCTAGTGGTTCGGGACTAGCGGGGAACGAGCAGTACTTC.

V gene TRBV7-8 combines with J gene TRBJ1-4; a weak D match, TRBD1 (5 bases). CDR3 length: 13 amino acids. Germline V gives CDR1 SGHVS, CDR2 FQNEAQ. V was cut by 1 base and J by 10 bases, with 10 bases left in between. The CDR3: CASSLGGAGKLFF. CDR3 coding DNA: TGTGCCAGCAGCTTAGGCGGGGCTGGAAAACTGTTTTTT.

The chain couples TRBV9 to TRBJ2-3; TRBD2 matches 9 bases. The CDR3 runs 19 residues. Losses at the gene ends were 2 bases for V and 6 bases for J; bases not matched to a gene: 19. Germline lookup yields CDR1 SGDLS and CDR2 YYNGEE. The CDR3 here is CASSVEIGGGDRRTDTQYF. The CDR3 DNA reads as TGTGCCAGCAGCGTGGAGATCGGCGGGGGGGATAGACGAACGGATACGCAGTATTTT.

The chain links TRBV19 to TRBJ2-5, with 9 positions matching TRBD2. There are 16 residues in the CDR3. V trimming: 3 bases; J trimming: 1 base; junction bases outside the gene matches: 6. In germline, CDR1 is LNHDA, CDR2 SQIVND (reference sequence). The CDR3 sequence: CASSMGGSGGQETQYF. DNA for the CDR3: TGTGCCAGTAGTATGGGGGGTAGCGGGGGCCAAGAGACCCAGTACTTC.

The J gene is TRBJ2-1, the V gene TRBV24-1, with 8 nucleotides matching TRBD1. V dropped 1 base and J dropped 7; count of bases not matched to a gene: 2. The CDR3 loop spans 14 amino acids. Germline V gene data show CDR1 as KGHDR and CDR2 as SFDVKD. The DNA of the CDR3 is TGTGCCACCAGTGATTTCCGACAGGGGAATGAGCAGTTCTTC. Translation: CATSDFRQGNEQFF.

The rearrangement uses TRBV18 and TRBJ2-1, with D perhaps TRBD2 (6 bases). Trimming cost V 5 bases and J 9 bases, with 20 bases left between them. The CDR3 totals 15 residues. The germline gives CDR1 KGHSH, CDR2 LQKENI. The CDR3: CASSTSEGLGGEQFF. The CDR3 DNA sequence: TGTGCCAGCTCAACGAGTGAAGGACTCGGGGGTGAGCAGTTCTTC. Full variable domain (rest looked up from reference TRBV18 and TRBJ2-1): NAGVMQNPRHLVRRRGQEARLRCSPMKGHSHVYWYRQLPEEGLKFMVYLQKENIIDESGMPKERFSAEFPKEGPSILRIQQVVRGDSAAYFCASSTSEGLGGEQFFGPGTRLTVL.

This clone was counted a single time. CDR3 nucleotides: TGCAGCGTTGAATCAGGGGCAAAACTGTTTTTT. This codes for CSVESGAKLFF. This sequence joins TRBV29-1 and TRBJ1-4; maybe TRBD1 (6 bases). CDR3 size: 11 residues. Germline CDR1 reads SQVTM; CDR2 reads ANQGSEA. The V and J ends lost 2 bases and 10 bases respectively, with 8 bases between them.

V and J are TRBV19 and TRBJ2-7, with D possibly matching TRBD1 (5 bases). Germline V CDR1 and CDR2: LNHDA, SQIVND (reference sequence). Trimming stripped 2 bases from V and 3 bases from J, with 11 bases between. This CDR3 is 14 amino acids long. CDR3 sequence reads: CASSISGHNYEQYF. CDR3 nucleotide sequence: TGTGCCAGTAGTATATCTGGACACAACTACGAGCAGTACTTC.

This clone was picked up one time. The chain has TRBV7-8 and TRBJ2-1; D possibly corresponds to TRBD2 (5 bases). Germline V gene lookup returns CDR1 SGHVS and CDR2 FQNEAQ. V lost 2 bases to trimming and J lost 9 bases, with 14 bases between them. The CDR3 runs 14 residues. CDR3 region: CASSLPSRTGEQFF. The CDR3 region has the DNA TGTGCCAGCAGCTTACCTAGCCGAACTGGTGAGCAGTTCTTC.

V usage is TRBV4-2 and J usage is TRBJ2-3; 7 positions agree with TRBD2. This CDR3 spans 17 amino acids. The junction had 11 bases not matched to a gene; V was cut back by 3 bases and J by 2 bases. CDR1 is LGHNA and CDR2 is YNFKEQ in the germline V gene. Written as DNA, the CDR3 is TGTGCCAGCAGCCAGTCAGCGGCGGGGGTTCCCACAGATACGCAGTATTTT. Its protein is CASSQSAAGVPTDTQYF.

The rearrangement joins TRBV4-3 to TRBJ1-6; D perhaps matches TRBD1 (5 bases). Germline V lookup: CDR1 LGHNA, CDR2 YSLEER. The ends were cut back, 0 bases at V and 7 bases at J, with 13 bases in the middle. CDR3 size: 16 residues. CDR3 protein: CASSQDRGTANSPLHF. The DNA of the CDR3 is TGCGCCAGCAGCCAAGATCGCGGGACGGCCAATTCACCCCTCCACTTT.